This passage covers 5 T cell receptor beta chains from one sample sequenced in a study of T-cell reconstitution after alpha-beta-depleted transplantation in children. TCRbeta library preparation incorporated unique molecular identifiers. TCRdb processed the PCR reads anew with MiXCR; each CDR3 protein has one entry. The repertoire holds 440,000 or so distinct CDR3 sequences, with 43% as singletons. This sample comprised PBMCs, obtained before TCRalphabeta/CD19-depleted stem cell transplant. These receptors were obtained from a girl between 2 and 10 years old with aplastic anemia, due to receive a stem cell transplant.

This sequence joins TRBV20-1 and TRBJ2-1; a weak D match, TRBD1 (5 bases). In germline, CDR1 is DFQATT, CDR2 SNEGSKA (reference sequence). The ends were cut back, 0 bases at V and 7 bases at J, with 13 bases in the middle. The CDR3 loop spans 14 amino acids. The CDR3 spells CSARDLGAGNEQFF. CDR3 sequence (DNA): TGCAGTGCTAGAGATCTTGGGGCCGGTAATGAGCAGTTCTTC.

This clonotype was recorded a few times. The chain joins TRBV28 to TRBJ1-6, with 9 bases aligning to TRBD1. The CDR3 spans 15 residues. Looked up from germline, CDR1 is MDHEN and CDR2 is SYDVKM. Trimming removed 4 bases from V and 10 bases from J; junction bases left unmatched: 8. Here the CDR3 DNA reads TGTGCCAGCAGTTCGTTAGACAGGGGGGGATCACCCCTCCACTTT. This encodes CASSSLDRGGSPLHF.

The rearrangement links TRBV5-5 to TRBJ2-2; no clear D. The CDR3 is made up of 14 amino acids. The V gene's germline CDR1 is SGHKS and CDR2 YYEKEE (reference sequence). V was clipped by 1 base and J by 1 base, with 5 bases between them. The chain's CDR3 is CASSLWQNTGELFF. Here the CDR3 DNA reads TGTGCCAGCAGCTTGTGGCAGAACACCGGGGAGCTGTTTTTT.

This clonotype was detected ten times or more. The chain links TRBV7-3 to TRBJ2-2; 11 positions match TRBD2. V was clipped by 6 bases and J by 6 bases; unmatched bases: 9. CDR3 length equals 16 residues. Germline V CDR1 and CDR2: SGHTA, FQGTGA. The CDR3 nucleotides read TGTGCCAGCAGTGAATTTCCGGGACTAGCGGCCGGGGAGCTGTTTTTT. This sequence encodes CASSEFPGLAAGELFF.

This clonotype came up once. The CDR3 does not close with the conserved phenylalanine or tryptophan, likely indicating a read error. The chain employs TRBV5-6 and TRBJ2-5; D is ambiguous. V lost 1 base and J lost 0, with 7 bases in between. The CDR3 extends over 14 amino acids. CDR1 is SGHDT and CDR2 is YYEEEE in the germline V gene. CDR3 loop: CASSLKANQETQYL. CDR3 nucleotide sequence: TGTGCCAGCAGCTTGAAAGCCAACCAAGAGACCCAGTACTTA.